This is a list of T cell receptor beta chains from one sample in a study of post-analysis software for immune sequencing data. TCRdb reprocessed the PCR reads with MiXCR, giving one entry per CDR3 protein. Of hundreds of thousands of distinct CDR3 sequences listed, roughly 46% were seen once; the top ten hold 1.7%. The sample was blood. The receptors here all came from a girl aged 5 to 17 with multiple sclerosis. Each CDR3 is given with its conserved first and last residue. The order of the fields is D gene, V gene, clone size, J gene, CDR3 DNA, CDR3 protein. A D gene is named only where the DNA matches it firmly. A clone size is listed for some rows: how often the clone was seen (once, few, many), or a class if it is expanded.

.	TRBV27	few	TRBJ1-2	TGTGCCAGCAGCCGATCACCTTCCTCCAGCTATGGCTACACCTTC	CASSRSPSSSYGYTF
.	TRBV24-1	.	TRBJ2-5	TGTGCCACCAGTGATCAGGGATCCGAGACCCAGTACTTC	CATSDQGSETQYF
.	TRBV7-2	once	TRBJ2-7	TGTGCCAGCAGCGCGACTGTTAGCTCCTACGAGCAGTACTTC	CASSATVSSYEQYF
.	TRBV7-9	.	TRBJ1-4	TGTGCCAGCAGCGTCAGGGGAGCAATGGAAAAACTGTTTTTT	CASSVRGAMEKLFF
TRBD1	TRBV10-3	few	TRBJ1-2	TGTGCCATCAGTAACCGGGACAGGGGGCTCTATGGCTACACCTTC	CAISNRDRGLYGYTF
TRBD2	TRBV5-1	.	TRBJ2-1	TGCGCCAGCAGCTTGAACGGGAGGAGGTTGAATGAGCAGTTCTTC	CASSLNGRRLNEQFF
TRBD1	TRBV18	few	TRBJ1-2	TGTGCCAGCTCACCAGGGACAGTCGATGGCTACACCTTC	CASSPGTVDGYTF
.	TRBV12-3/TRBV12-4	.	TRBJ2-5	TGTGCCAGCAGTGAGCCTCTCGGGACCCAGTACTTC	CASSEPLGTQYF
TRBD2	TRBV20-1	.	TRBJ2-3	TGCAGTGCTAGATCCGGACTAGCGGGGGGACTGGATACGCAGTATTTT	CSARSGLAGGLDTQYF
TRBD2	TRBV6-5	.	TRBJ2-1	TGTGCCAGCAGTTACTCACGCGGGAGGGTCAATGAGCAGTTCTTC	CASSYSRGRVNEQFF
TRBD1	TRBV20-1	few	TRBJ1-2	TGCAGTGCTAGACCAACGACAGGGGGCTATGGCTACACCTTC	CSARPTTGGYGYTF
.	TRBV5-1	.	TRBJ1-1	TGCGCCAGCAGCTTGGAAGGGCTTGAGGCTTTCTTT	CASSLEGLEAFF
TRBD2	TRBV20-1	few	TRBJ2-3	TGCAGTGCCAAGGGACTAGCGGGTCTTCCTAGCACAGATACGCAGTATTTT	CSAKGLAGLPSTDTQYF
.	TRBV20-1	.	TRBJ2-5	TGCAGTGCTGATGGAATGGCAGGGGTCCAAGAGACCCAGTACTTC	CSADGMAGVQETQYF
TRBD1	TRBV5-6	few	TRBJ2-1	TGTGCCAGCAGCTTCCCTCGACAGGGCGAGCAGTTCTTC	CASSFPRQGEQFF
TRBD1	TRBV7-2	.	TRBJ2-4	TGTGCCAGCAGCTTAGTAGGGACAGGGGGCCCCTCCAAAAACATTCAGTACTTC	CASSLVGTGGPSKNIQYF
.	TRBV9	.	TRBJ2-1	TGTGCCAGCAGCGGGGGATATTCAAATGAGCAGTTCTTC	CASSGGYSNEQFF
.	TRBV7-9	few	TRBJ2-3	TGTGCCAGCAGCAGGGCTGCGACAGATACGCAGTATTTT	CASSRAATDTQYF
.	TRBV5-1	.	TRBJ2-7	TGCGCCAGCAGCTTGGCACGGGGCAATATGTACGAGCAGTACTTC	CASSLARGNMYEQYF
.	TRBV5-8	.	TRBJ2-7	TGTGCCAGCAGCGTACAGGGAGGACCCTACGAGCAGTACTTC	CASSVQGGPYEQYF
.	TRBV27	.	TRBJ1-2	TGTGCCAGCAGATGGAGTTTTAGAGGGATGGAGGATGGCTACACCTTC	CASRWSFRGMEDGYTF
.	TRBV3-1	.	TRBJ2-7	TGTGCCGGCAGCCACGAACAGGGTCCCTACGAGCAGTACTTC	CAGSHEQGPYEQYF
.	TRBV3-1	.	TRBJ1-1	TGTGCCAGCAGCCAAGACCAAGCAGTCCGGAACACTGAAGCTTTCTTT	CASSQDQAVRNTEAFF
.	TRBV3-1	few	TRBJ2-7	TGTGCCAGCAGCCAAGGGCGTGGGGGGAAGGAGCAGTACTTC	CASSQGRGGKEQYF